This T cell receptor beta chain appears in the sequencing data of a study of control samples from healthy donors and cancer patients. Generated by immunoSEQ multiplex PCR, the TCRdb table keeps only in-frame clones and is missing some. The sample holds more than 75,000 clones, about 79% seen once. Germline V gene sequence: CDR1 DFQATT, CDR2 SNEGSKA (reference sequence). This CDR3 is built from 15 residues. The ends lost 3 bases at V and 7 bases at J; junction bases unmatched: 11. The sequence was obtained from a woman between 25 and 40 years old in good health. The chain combines TRBV20-1 with TRBJ2-1, with 8 bases that match TRBD2. The sample taken for sequencing was blood. CDR3 in DNA: TGCAGTGCTAGTACGGGACTAGTACCGGGGAATGAGCAGTTCTTC. Its translation is CSASTGLVPGNEQFF.